This record covers a single T cell receptor beta chain. Its specificity is unknown. This specimen belongs to a study of cytomegalovirus exposure and HLA in healthy donors. Study findings and constraints: Equally common other TCR beta chains were less clonally expanded than HLA-associated ones, a later analysis found. Cytomegalovirus-associated TCR beta chains were listed, numbering under 200.

The primer mix had 60 Vbeta and 13 Jbeta primers. Some clones are missing from TCRdb's copy, which holds only in-frame ones; the method was immunoSEQ multiplex PCR. The top ten hold under 2.5% of the sample, which has around 140,000 clones, around three fifths seen once. This CDR3 spans 12 amino acids. Germline lookup yields CDR1 SNHLY and CDR2 FYNNEI. Trimming took off 2 bases at V and 4 bases at J, with 5 bases between the two ends. While unrecorded immune exposures were likely, the donors were nominally healthy when sampled. The chain joins TRBV2 to TRBJ1-2, with unresolved D. This clonotype originated in a woman in her thirties or forties in good health and CMV-seronegative. Sequencing was carried out using PBMCs. The CDR3 DNA reads as TGTGCCAGCAGTGAAAACAGCTATGGCTACACCTTC. As protein: CASSENSYGYTF. Looking up the rest from reference TRBV2 and TRBJ1-2 gives the full variable domain: EPEVTQTPSHQVTQMGQEVILRCVPISNHLYFYWYRQILGQKVEFLVSFYNNEISEKSEIFDDQFSVERPDGSNFTLKIRSTKLEDSAMYFCASSENSYGYTFGSGTRLTVV.